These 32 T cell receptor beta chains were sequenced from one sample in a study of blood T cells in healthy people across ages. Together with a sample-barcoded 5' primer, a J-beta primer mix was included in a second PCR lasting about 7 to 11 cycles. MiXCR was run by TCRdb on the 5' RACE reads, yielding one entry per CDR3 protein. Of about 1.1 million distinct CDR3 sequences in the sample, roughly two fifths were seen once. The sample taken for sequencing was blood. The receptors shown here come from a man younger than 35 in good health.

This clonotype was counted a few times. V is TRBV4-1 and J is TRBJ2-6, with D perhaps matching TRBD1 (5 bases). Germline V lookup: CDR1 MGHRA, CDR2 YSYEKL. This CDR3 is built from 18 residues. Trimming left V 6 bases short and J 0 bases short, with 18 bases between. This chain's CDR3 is CASRPVTGSPSGANVLTF. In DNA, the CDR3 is TGCGCCAGCAGACCTGTTACAGGTAGCCCCTCTGGGGCCAACGTCCTGACTTTC.

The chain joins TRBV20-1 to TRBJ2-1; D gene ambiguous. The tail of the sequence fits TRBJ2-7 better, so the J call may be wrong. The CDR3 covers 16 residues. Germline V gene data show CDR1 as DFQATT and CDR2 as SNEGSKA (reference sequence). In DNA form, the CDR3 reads TGCAGTGCCCATGACTCCGGGCAGGCAGGTTACAATGAGCAGTACTTC. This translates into CSAHDSGQAGYNEQYF.

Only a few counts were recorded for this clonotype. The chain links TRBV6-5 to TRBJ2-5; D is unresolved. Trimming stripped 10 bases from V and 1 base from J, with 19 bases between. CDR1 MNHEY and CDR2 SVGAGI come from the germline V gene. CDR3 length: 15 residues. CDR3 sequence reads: CATIHQSSGQETQYF. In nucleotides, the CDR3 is TGTGCCACCATCCATCAGTCGTCGGGCCAAGAGACCCAGTACTTC.

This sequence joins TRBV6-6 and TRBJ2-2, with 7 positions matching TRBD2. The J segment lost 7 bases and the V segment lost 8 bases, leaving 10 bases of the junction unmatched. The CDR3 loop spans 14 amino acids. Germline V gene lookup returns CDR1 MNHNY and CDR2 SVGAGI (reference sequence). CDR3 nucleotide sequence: TGTGCCAGCTTAGCGGGTGGGCCCAACGGGGAGCTGTTTTTT. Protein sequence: CASLAGGPNGELFF.

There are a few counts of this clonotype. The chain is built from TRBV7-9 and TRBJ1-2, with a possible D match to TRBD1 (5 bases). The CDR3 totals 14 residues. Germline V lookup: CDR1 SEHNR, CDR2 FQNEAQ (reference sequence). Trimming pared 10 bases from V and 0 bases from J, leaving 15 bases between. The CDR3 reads CATIGSGSNYGYTF. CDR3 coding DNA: TGTGCCACCATCGGGTCAGGGTCTAACTATGGCTACACCTTC.

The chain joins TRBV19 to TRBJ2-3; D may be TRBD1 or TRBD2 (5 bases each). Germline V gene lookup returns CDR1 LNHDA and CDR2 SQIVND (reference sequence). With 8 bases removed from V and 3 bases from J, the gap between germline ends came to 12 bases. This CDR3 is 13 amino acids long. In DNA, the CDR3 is TGTGCCAGTGGACCCAGGGAGACAGATACGCAGTATTTT. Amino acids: CASGPRETDTQYF.

The CDR3 sequence: CASSLAGDRENGYTF. The DNA for the CDR3 is TGTGCCAGCAGTTTAGCGGGAGACAGGGAGAATGGCTACACCTTC. The chain joins TRBV28 to TRBJ1-2, with 7 bases aligning to TRBD1. CDR1 is MDHEN and CDR2 is SYDVKM in the germline V gene. The CDR3 has 15 residues. Losses at the gene ends were 2 bases for V and 6 bases for J; bases not matched to a gene: 9.

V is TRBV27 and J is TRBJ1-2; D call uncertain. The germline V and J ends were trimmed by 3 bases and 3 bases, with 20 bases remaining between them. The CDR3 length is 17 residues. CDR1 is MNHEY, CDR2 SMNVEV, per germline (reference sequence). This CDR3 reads CASSFNRGASSDYGYTF. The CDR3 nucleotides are TGTGCCAGCAGTTTTAATCGGGGAGCATCTTCTGACTATGGCTACACCTTC.

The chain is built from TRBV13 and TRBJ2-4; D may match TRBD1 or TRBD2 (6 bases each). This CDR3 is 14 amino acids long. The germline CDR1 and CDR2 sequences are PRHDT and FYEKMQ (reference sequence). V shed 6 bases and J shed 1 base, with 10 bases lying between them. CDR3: CASRQGGAKNIQYF. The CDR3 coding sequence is TGTGCCAGCAGGCAAGGGGGGGCCAAAAACATTCAGTACTTC.

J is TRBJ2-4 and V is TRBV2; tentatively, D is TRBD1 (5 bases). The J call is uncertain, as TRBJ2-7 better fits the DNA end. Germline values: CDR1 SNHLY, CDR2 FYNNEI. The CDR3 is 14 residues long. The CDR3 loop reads CASSVAREGHEQYF. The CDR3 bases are TGTGCCAGCAGTGTTGCCAGGGAAGGGCACGAGCAGTACTTC.

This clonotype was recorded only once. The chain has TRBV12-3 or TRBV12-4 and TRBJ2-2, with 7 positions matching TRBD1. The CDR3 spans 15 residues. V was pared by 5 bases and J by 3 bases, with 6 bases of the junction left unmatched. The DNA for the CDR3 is TGTGCCAGCAGTACAGGGGAGTCGTACACCGGGGAGCTGTTTTTT. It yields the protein CASSTGESYTGELFF.

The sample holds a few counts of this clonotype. The CDR3 nucleotides are TGTGCCAGCAGCCAAGCCCTCTTTTTAGAAGAGCAGTACTTC. Protein sequence: CASSQALFLEEQYF. J is TRBJ2-7 and V is TRBV14; no clear D. The length of the CDR3 is 14 residues. The V end was cut by 1 base, the J end by 7 bases, with 14 bases between. CDR1 and CDR2 (germline): SGHDN, FVKESK.

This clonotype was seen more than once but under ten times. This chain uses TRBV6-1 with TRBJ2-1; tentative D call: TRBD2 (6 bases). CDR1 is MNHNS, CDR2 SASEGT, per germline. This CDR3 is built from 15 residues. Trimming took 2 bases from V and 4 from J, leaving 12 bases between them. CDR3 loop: CASSEWGEVYNEQFF. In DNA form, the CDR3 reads TGTGCCAGCAGTGAATGGGGGGAGGTATACAATGAGCAGTTCTTC.

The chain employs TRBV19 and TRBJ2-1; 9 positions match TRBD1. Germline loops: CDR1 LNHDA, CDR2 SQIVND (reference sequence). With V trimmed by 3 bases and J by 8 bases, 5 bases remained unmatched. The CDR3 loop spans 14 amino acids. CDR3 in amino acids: CASSIGDRVDEQFF. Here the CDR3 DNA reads TGTGCCAGTAGTATTGGGGACAGGGTCGATGAGCAGTTCTTC.

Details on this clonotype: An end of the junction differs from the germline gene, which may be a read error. The CDR3 DNA reads as TGTGCCAGCAGCTCCCCATTAGCGGGGGAGAGCACAGATACGCAGTATTTT. Its protein product is CASSSPLAGESTDTQYF. The chain links TRBV5-1 to TRBJ2-3; 9 bases match TRBD2. The length of the CDR3 is 17 residues. Per the germline V gene, CDR1 is SGHRS and CDR2 is YFSETQ.

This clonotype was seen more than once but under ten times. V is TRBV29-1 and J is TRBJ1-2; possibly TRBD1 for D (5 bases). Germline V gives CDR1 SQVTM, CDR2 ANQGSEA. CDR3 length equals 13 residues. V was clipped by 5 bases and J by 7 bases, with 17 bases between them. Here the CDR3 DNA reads TGCAGCGTTTTGACACAGGACCACTTTGGCTACACCTTC. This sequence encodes CSVLTQDHFGYTF.

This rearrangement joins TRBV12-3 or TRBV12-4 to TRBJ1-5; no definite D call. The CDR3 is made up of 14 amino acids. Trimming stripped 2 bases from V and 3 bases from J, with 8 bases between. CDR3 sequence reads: CASSLNSPNQPQHF. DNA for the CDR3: TGTGCCAGCAGTTTAAATTCACCCAATCAGCCCCAGCATTTT.

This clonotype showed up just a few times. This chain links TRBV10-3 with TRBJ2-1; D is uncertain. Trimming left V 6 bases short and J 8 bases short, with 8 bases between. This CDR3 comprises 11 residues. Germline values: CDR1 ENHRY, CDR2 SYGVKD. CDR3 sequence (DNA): TGTGCCATCAGGAAGGCTGATGAGCAGTTCTTC. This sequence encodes CAIRKADEQFF.

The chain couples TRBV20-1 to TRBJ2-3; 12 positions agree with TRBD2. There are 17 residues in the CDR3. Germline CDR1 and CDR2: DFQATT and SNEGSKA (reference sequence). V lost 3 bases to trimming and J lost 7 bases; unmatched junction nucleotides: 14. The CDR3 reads CSARDLLAGGLGNTQYF. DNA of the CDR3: TGCAGTGCTAGGGATCTACTAGCGGGGGGTTTGGGAAATACGCAGTATTTT.

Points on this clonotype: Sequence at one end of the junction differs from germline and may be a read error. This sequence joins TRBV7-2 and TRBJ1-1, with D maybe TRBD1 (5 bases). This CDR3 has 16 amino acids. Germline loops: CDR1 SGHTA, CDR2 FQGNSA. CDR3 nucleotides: TGTGCCAGCAGCCCCCGGGACTTGAGGCTGAACACTGAAGTTTTCTTT. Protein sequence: CASSPRDLRLNTEVFF. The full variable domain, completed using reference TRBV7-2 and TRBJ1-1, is GAGVSQSPSNKVTEKGKDVELRCDPISGHTALYWYRQSLGQGLEFLIYFQGNSAPDKSGLPSDRFSAERTGGSVSTLTIQRTQQEDSAVYLCASSPRDLRLNTEVFFGQGTRLTVV.

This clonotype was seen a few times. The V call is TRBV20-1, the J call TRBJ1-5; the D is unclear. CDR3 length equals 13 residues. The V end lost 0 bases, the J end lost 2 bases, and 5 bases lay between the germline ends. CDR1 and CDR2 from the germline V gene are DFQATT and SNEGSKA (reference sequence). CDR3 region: CSARDDGNQPQHF. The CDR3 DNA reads TGCAGTGCTAGAGATGATGGCAATCAGCCCCAGCATTTT.

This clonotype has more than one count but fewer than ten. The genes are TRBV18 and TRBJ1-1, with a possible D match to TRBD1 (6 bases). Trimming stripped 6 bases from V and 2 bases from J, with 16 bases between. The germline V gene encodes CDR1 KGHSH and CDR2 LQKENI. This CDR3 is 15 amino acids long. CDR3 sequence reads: CASSYNRGGNTEAFF. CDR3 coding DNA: TGTGCCAGCTCCTACAATAGGGGGGGTAACACTGAAGCTTTCTTT.

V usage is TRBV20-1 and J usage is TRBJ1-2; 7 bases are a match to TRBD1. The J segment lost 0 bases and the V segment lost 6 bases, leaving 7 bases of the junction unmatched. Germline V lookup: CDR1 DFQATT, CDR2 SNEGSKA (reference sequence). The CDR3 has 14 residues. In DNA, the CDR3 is TGCAGTGCCGTCGACAGGGCAGCTAACTATGGCTACACCTTC. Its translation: CSAVDRAANYGYTF.

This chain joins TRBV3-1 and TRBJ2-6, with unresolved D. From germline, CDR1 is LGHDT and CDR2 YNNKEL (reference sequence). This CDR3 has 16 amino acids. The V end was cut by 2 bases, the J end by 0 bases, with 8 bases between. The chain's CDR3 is CASSQRLFSGANVLTF. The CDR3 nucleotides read TGTGCCAGCAGCCAACGGCTTTTCTCTGGGGCCAACGTCCTGACTTTC. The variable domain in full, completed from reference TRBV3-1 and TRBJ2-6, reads DTAVSQTPKYLVTQMGNDKSIKCEQNLGHDTMYWYKQDSKKFLKIMFSYNNKELIINETVPNRFSPKSPDKAHLNLHINSLELGDSAVYFCASSQRLFSGANVLTFGAGSRLTVL.

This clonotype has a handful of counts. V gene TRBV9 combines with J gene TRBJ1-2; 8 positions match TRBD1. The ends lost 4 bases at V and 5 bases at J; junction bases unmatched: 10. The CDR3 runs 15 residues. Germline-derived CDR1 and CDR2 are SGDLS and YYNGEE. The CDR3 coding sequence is TGTGCCAGCAGCCCAGAGACAGGGGCAGGGTATGGCTACACCTTC. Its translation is CASSPETGAGYGYTF.

The CDR3 bases are TGTGCCAGCGGTCTGGCGACAAACCTCTACAATGAGCAGTTCTTC. It specifies CASGLATNLYNEQFF. The chain uses TRBV7-2 and TRBJ2-1; D is unresolved. This CDR3 region has 15 residues. Per the germline V gene, CDR1 is SGHTA and CDR2 is FQGNSA. Trimming stripped 8 bases from V and 3 bases from J, with 17 bases between.

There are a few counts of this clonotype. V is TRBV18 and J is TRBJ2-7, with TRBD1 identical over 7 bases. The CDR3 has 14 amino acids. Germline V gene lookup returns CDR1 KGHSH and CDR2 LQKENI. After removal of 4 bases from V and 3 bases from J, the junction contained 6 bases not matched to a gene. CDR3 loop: CASSLGQDYYEQYF. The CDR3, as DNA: TGTGCCAGCTCACTTGGACAGGATTACTACGAGCAGTACTTC.

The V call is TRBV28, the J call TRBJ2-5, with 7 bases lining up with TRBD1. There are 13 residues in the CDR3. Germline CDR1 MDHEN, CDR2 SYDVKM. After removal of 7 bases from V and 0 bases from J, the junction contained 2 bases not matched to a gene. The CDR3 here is CASNRGDQETQYF. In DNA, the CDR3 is TGTGCCAGCAACAGGGGAGACCAAGAGACCCAGTACTTC.

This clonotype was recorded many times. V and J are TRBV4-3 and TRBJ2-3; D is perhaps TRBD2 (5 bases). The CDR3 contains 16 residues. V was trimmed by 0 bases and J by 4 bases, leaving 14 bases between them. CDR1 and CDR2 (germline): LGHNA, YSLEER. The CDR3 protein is CASSQDESLEADTQYF. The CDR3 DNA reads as TGCGCCAGCAGCCAAGATGAGAGCCTGGAGGCAGATACGCAGTATTTT.

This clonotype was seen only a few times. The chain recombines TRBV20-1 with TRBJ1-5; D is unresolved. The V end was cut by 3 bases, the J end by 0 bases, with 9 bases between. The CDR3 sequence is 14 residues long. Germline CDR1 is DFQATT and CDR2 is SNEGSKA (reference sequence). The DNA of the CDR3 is TGCAGTGCTAGGGTACGAAATAGCAATCAGCCCCAGCATTTT. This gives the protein CSARVRNSNQPQHF.

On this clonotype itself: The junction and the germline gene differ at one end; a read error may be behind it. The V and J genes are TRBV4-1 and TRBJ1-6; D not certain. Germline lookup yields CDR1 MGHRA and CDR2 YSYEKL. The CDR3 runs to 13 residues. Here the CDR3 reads CASSPAEDSPPHF. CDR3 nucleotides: TGCGCCAGCAGCCCTGCAGAAGATTCACCCCCCCACTTT.

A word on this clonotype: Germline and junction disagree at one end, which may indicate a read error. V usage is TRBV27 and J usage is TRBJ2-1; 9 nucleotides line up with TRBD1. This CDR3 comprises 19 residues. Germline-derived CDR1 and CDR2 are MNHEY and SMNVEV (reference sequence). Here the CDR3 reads CASSLREGQGRFLYNEQFF. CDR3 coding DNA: TGCGCCAGCAGTTTAAGGGAGGGACAGGGAAGATTTCTCTACAATGAGCAGTTCTTC.